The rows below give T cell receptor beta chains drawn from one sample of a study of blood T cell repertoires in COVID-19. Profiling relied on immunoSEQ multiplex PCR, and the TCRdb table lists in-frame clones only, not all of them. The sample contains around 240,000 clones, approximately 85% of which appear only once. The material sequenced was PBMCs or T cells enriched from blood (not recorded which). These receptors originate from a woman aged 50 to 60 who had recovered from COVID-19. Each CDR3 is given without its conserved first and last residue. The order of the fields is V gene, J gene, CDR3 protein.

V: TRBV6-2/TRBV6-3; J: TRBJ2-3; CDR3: ASSHPASHTGGGTGLGTDTQY
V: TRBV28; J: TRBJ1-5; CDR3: ASSSGGRDSNQPQH
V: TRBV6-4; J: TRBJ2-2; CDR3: ASSPFRGAGELF
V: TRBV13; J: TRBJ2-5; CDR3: ASSLRSPASGIETQY
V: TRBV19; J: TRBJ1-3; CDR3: ASSIQGTGNTIY
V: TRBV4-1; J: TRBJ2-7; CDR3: ASSRLAGAYEQY
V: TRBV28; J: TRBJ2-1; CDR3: ASSPFSYNEQF
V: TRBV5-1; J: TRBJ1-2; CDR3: ASSRDFGYT
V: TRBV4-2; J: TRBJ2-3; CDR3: ASSQENRGHIDTQY
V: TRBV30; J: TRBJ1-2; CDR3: AWSVGGTGGRGYT
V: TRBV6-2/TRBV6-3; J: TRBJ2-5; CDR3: ASSYGSAESGETQY
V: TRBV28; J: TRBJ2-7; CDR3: ASYPGREQYEQY
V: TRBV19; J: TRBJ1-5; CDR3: ASSITGESNQPQH
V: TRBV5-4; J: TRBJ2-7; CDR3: ASSFPRQGSYEQY
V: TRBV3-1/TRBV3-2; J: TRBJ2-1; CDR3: ASSHGGSSYNEQF
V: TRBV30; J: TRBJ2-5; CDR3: AWRSGIRQTQY
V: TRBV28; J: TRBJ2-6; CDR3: ASSLPGANVLT
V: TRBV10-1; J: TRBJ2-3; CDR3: ASSGRRTDTQY
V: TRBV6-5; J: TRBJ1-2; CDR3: ASSRQRKSLYGYT
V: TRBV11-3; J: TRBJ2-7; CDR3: ASSPGFRGSSYEQY
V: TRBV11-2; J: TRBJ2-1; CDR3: ASSLAGSYNEQF
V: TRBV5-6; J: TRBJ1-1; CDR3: ASSLLARGRGNTEAF
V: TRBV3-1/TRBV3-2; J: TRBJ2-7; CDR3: ASSPPGLAGTYEQY
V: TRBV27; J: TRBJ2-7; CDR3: ASSSTAGPYEQY
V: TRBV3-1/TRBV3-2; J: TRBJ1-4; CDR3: ASSQREKLF
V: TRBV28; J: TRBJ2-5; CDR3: ASSVLPRVIETQY
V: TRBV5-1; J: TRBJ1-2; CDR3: ASSYDAGYGYT
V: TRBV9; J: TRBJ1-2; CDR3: ASNRDNNYGYT
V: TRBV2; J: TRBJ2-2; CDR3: ASRGLTGELF
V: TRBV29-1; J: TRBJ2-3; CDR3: SVEVGGPSTDTQY
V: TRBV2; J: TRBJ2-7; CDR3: ASSPRRDSNYEQY
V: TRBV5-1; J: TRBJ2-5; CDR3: ASSPAGEVETQY
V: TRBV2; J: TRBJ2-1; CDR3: ASSGGSSYNEQF
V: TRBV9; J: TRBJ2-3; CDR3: ASSVGLSGATDTQY
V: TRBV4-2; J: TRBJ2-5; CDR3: ASSQGLLTSGRRETQY
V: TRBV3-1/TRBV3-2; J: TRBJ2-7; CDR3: ASSRRGLADQY